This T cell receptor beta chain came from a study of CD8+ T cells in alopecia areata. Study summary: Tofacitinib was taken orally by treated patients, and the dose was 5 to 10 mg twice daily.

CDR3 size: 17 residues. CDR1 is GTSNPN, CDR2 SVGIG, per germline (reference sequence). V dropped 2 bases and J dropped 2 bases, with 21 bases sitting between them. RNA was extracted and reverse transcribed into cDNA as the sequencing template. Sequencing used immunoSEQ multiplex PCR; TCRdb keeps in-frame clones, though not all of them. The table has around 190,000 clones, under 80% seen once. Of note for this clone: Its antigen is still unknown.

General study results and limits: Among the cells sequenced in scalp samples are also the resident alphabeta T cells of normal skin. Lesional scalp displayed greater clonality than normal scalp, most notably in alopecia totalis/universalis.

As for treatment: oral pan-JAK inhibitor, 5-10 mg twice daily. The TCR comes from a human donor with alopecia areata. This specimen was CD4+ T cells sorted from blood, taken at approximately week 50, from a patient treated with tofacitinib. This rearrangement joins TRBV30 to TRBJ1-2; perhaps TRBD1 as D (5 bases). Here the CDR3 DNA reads TGTGCCTGGAGTCGTACGGGACCGCCGTCGCCGAACTATGGCTACACCTTC. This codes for CAWSRTGPPSPNYGYTF.